The 25 T cell receptor beta chains given below trace back to one sample, sequenced in a study of tumor and adjacent non-tumor tissue in lung cancer. The library came from three nested PCR rounds adapted from ARM-PCR protocols. MiXCR, run by TCRdb on the multiplex PCR reads, gives a single entry per CDR3 protein. The table records 220,000 or so distinct CDR3 sequences, 71% of them present only once. The template was RNA from unsorted bulk tissue. Source material: lung tumor tissue. These receptor sequences come from a man between 60 and 75 years old with non-small cell lung cancer.

A note on this clonotype: One base away lies a much larger clone, so this may be a sequencing read error. The CDR3 nucleotides read TGTGCCAACAGTGGGGACAGGGCCGAGACCCAGTACTTC. This sequence encodes CANSGDRAETQYF. The chain is built from TRBV6-6 and TRBJ2-5; TRBD1 matches 9 bases. Germline V gives CDR1 MNHNY, CDR2 SVGAGI (reference sequence). The CDR3 is made up of 13 amino acids.

This clonotype was found a few times. V gene TRBV30 combines with J gene TRBJ1-5, with D tentatively TRBD1 (5 bases). Germline V lookup: CDR1 GTSNPN, CDR2 SVGIG (reference sequence). The length of the CDR3 is 12 residues. V lost 3 bases and J lost 11, with 14 bases in between. Here the CDR3 reads CAWSLGRGAQHF. The CDR3 coding sequence is TGTGCCTGGAGCCTGGGCCGGGGGGCCCAGCATTTT. Complete variable domain (other parts from reference TRBV30 and TRBJ1-5): SQTIHQWPATLVQPVGSPLSLECTVEGTSNPNLYWYRQAAGRGLQLLFYSVGIGQISSEVPQNLSASRPQDRQFILSSKKLLLSDSGFYLCAWSLGRGAQHFGDGTRLSIL.

As concerns this clonotype: One end of the junction is discordant with germline, which a read error may explain. The CDR3 sequence: CASSTGTEREYF. CDR3 in DNA: TGTGCGAGCAGCACCGGGACGGAGAGGGAGTACTTC. The gene calls are TRBV7-8 and TRBJ2-7, with D perhaps assigned TRBD1 or TRBD2 (5 bases each). The CDR3 has 12 amino acids. Looked up from germline, CDR1 is SGHVS and CDR2 is FQNEAQ.

The V call is TRBV12-3 or TRBV12-4, the J call TRBJ1-3; 7 bases match TRBD1. There are 14 residues in the CDR3. The CDR3 coding sequence is TGTATCAGCAGTTTAGGGGACAGTGGAAACACCATATATTTT. This codes for CISSLGDSGNTIYF.

A word on this clonotype: The junction departs from germline at one end; a sequencing error may be responsible. The chain combines TRBV12-3 or TRBV12-4 with TRBJ1-1; D gene ambiguous. This CDR3 is 13 amino acids long. The CDR3 sequence: CASGKTRNTEAFF. The DNA for the CDR3 is TGCGCCAGCGGTAAAACTCGGAACACTGAAGCTTTCTTT.

About this clonotype itself: Given a much more abundant clone one base away, this may be a read error. The chain couples TRBV6-5 to TRBJ1-5, with TRBD1 identical over 8 bases. This CDR3 comprises 13 residues. Germline V lookup: CDR1 MNHEY, CDR2 SVGAGI. CDR3 DNA: TGTACCAGCAGCCGGGACAGGACCCAGCCCCAGCATTTT. It translates to CTSSRDRTQPQHF.

The chain employs TRBV5-1 and TRBJ2-3, with D perhaps matching TRBD2 (6 bases). The CDR3 is 14 amino acids. Trimming stripped 4 bases from V and 9 bases from J, with 18 bases between. Germline values: CDR1 SGHRS, CDR2 YFSETQ. CDR3 sequence (DNA): TGCGCCAGCAGCGGAGGGGCCCCCACGGAAACGCAGTATTTT. Translating gives CASSGGAPTETQYF.

This clonotype occurred once. Just one base apart from a much larger clone, this may be a read error. This chain connects TRBV11-3 to TRBJ2-7, with D possibly called TRBD1 or TRBD2 (5 bases each). The germline CDR1 and CDR2 sequences are SGHNT and YENEEA. The length of the CDR3 is 17 residues. CDR3 sequence: CACSLDGGFSGTYEQYF. The CDR3 DNA reads as TGTGCCTGCAGCTTAGATGGGGGATTTTCCGGAACCTACGAGCAGTACTTC. Variable domain in full (rest from reference TRBV11-3 and TRBJ2-7): EAGVVQSPRYKIIEKKQPVAFWCNPISGHNTLYWYLQNLGQGPELLIRYENEEAVDDSQLPKDRFSAERLKGVDSTLKIQPAELGDSAVYLCACSLDGGFSGTYEQYFGPGTRLTVT.

This clonotype has ten or more counts. The V and J genes are TRBV20-1 and TRBJ1-5; 7 positions agree with TRBD1. This CDR3 is built from 16 residues. V dropped 5 bases and J dropped 4; count of bases not matched to a gene: 14. Germline CDR1 and CDR2: DFQATT and SNEGSKA (reference sequence). The CDR3 sequence is CSARRQGGLSNQPQHF. In nucleotides, the CDR3 is TGCAGTGCTCGACGACAGGGCGGACTTTCGAATCAGCCCCAGCATTTT.

The V call is TRBV13, the J call TRBJ2-3; TRBD2 matches 7 bases. Germline V gene data show CDR1 as PRHDT and CDR2 as FYEKMQ (reference sequence). J gave up 2 bases and V 5 bases, and 16 bases lay outside the gene matches. There are 18 residues in the CDR3. CDR3 coding DNA: TGTGCCAGCAGCCACCGCTCTTCTAGCGGAGAATACACAGATACGCAGTATTTT. It yields the protein CASSHRSSSGEYTDTQYF. The full variable domain, its missing parts supplied by reference TRBV13 and TRBJ2-3, is AAGVIQSPRHLIKEKRETATLKCYPIPRHDTVYWYQQGPGQDPQFLISFYEKMQSDKGSIPDRFSAQQFSDYHSELNMSSLELGDSALYFCASSHRSSSGEYTDTQYFGPGTRLTVL.

A remark on this clonotype: This may be a read error, as it is one base from a much larger clone. The gene calls are TRBV12-3 or TRBV12-4 and TRBJ1-5; unclear D gene. The CDR3 has 13 residues. Trimming cost V 2 bases and J 7 bases, with 9 bases left between them. Here the CDR3 reads CASSLLRYQPQHF. In nucleotides, the CDR3 is TGTGCCAGCAGTTTATTGAGGTACCAGCCCCAGCATTTT.

Comment on this clonotype: With a much larger clone just one base away, this may be a read error. This chain joins TRBV12-3 or TRBV12-4 and TRBJ2-3; no firm D call. This CDR3 is 11 amino acids long. Trimming removed 2 bases at V and 8 bases at J, with 5 bases between. This CDR3 is CASSLTGTQYF. CDR3 nucleotides: TGTGCCAGCAGTTTAACCGGTACGCAGTATTTT.

Ten or more counts support this clonotype. CDR3 residues: CSASRSGTGAGYTF. As DNA, the CDR3 is TGCAGTGCTAGTAGATCTGGGACAGGGGCTGGCTACACCTTC. V gene TRBV20-1 combines with J gene TRBJ1-2; 10 bases are shared with TRBD1. J gave up 7 bases and V 3 bases, and 8 bases lay outside the gene matches. Germline CDR1 reads DFQATT; CDR2 reads SNEGSKA (reference sequence). The CDR3 length is 14 residues.

This clonotype was observed a handful of times. In nucleotides, the CDR3 is TGCAGTGCTAGAGGGGACTTGGAGAGTGTACCCTACGAGCAGTACTTC. This sequence encodes CSARGDLESVPYEQYF. This sequence joins TRBV20-1 and TRBJ2-7; D is perhaps TRBD2 (6 bases). V was pared by 1 base and J by 2 bases, with 18 bases between. CDR3 size: 16 residues. The V gene's germline CDR1 is DFQATT and CDR2 SNEGSKA (reference sequence).

This clonotype was picked up one time. This sequence may be a read error, since a much larger clone differs from it by one base. The CDR3 region has the DNA TGCAGTGCTACACTGGGCAGGACGGGGGATACGCAGTATTTT. Translating it yields CSATLGRTGDTQYF. The chain uses TRBV20-1 and TRBJ2-3; D is perhaps TRBD2 (5 bases). This CDR3 is 14 amino acids long. Trimming left V 4 bases short and J 6 bases short, with 17 bases between. The germline gives CDR1 DFQATT, CDR2 SNEGSKA (reference sequence).

About this clonotype: The junction departs from germline at one end; a sequencing error may be responsible. The chain employs TRBV20-1 and TRBJ2-3; possibly TRBD1 or TRBD2 for D (5 bases each). Germline values: CDR1 DFQATT, CDR2 SNEGSKA (reference sequence). The CDR3 has 15 residues. This CDR3 is CSARDVGVDTDTQYF. The CDR3 bases are TGCAGTGCTAGAGATGTGGGGGTGGACACAGATACCCAGTATTTT.

This clonotype has just one count. The conserved final phenylalanine or tryptophan is absent from the CDR3, which likely points to a read error. This chain connects TRBV20-1 to TRBJ2-1, with 7 bases fitting TRBD2. The ends lost 3 bases at V and 3 bases at J; junction bases unmatched: 2. Germline V lookup: CDR1 DFQATT, CDR2 SNEGSKA (reference sequence). The CDR3 runs 13 residues. The chain's CDR3 is CSARRDYYNEQFL. The DNA of the CDR3 is TGCAGTGCTAGGAGGGACTACTACAATGAGCAGTTCCTC.

As concerns this clonotype: The junction departs from germline at one end; a sequencing error may be responsible. V and J are TRBV20-1 and TRBJ2-1, with D maybe TRBD2 (7 bases). CDR3 length: 16 amino acids. The germline gives CDR1 DFQATT, CDR2 SNEGSKA (reference sequence). Here the CDR3 reads CSARPEGGGLYNEQIF. CDR3 bases: TGCAGTGCTAGACCCGAAGGCGGGGGCCTCTACAATGAGCAGATTTTC.

This clonotype was counted a few times. A read error may be the cause here, since a much bigger clone is one base away. The V gene is TRBV20-1, the J gene TRBJ2-7; 9 nucleotides match TRBD1. Germline CDR1 reads DFQATT; CDR2 reads SNEGSKA (reference sequence). The CDR3 is made up of 15 amino acids. V dropped 1 base and J dropped 6; count of bases not matched to a gene: 10. CDR3 sequence reads: CSARAPGQGSCEQYF. Written as DNA, the CDR3 is TGCAGTGCTAGAGCCCCTGGACAGGGGAGCTGCGAGCAGTACTTC.

Concerning this clonotype itself: This CDR3 is missing its conserved last phenylalanine or tryptophan, likely due to a read error. No DNA is shown, since the ends of the CDR3 on it are uncertain; the CDR3 is the one TCRdb lists. The chain employs TRBV11-3 and TRBJ2-7; the table names TRBD2, a call not compared with the DNA. The germline V gene encodes CDR1 SGHNT and CDR2 YENEEA. The CDR3 extends over 19 residues, inclusive of both ends. The CDR3 loop reads CASSNNLGSSGITAAVQYS.

Note on this clonotype: Relative to the germline gene, one junction end is altered; a read error may explain this. This sequence joins TRBV7-9 and TRBJ2-5; D is unclear. The CDR3 spans 12 residues. CDR1 is SEHNR, CDR2 FQNEAQ, per germline (reference sequence). The CDR3 sequence: CAGSWGKETQYF. The CDR3 nucleotides read TGTGCCGGCAGCTGGGGAAAAGAGACCCAGTACTTC.

V and J are TRBV20-1 and TRBJ2-7, with 11 bases aligning to TRBD2. CDR1 DFQATT and CDR2 SNEGSKA come from the germline V gene (reference sequence). CDR3 length: 18 residues. V trimming: 4 bases; J trimming: 4 bases; junction bases outside the gene matches: 18. The DNA of the CDR3 is TGCAGTGCTATGGGGGGTCCCTCGACTAGCGGGGTGAATTACGAGCAGTACTTC. This sequence encodes CSAMGGPSTSGVNYEQYF.

For this clonotype: Compared with germline, one end of the junction differs, possibly owing to a read error. This rearrangement joins TRBV4-1 to TRBJ1-2; tentatively, D is TRBD1 (5 bases). Per germline, CDR1 MGHRA and CDR2 YSYEKL. The CDR3 is 14 residues long. The CDR3 DNA reads as TGCGCCAGCAGACAAGATCGTGGGGGAGCTGGCTACACCTTC. Protein: CASRQDRGGAGYTF.

Comment on this clonotype: The junction does not match germline at one end; this may be a read error. The chain links TRBV11-2 to TRBJ1-2; D remains unclear. The CDR3 runs 14 residues. The germline V gene encodes CDR1 SGHAT and CDR2 FQNNGV. The CDR3 DNA reads as TGTGCCAGCAGCACCCGTCACGGAATAGGCGGCTACAGCTTC. It translates to CASSTRHGIGGYSF.

The chain joins TRBV20-1 to TRBJ2-7; D remains unclear. The CDR3 spans 17 residues. V was pared by 5 bases and J by 5 bases, with 28 bases between. Germline CDR1 and CDR2: DFQATT and SNEGSKA (reference sequence). Written as DNA, the CDR3 is TGCAGTGCTTTGACACCCTCCCCATCCGAGAGGCGGAACGAGCAGTACTTC. It yields the protein CSALTPSPSERRNEQYF.